A selection of T cell receptor beta chains follows, all from one sample in a study of blood T cell repertoires in COVID-19. Repertoires were generated with immunoSEQ multiplex PCR, while TCRdb's copy carries only in-frame clones and drops some. Of about 220,000 clones listed, 80% are singletons. Sequencing was carried out using peripheral blood. The receptors were sampled from a human donor in a cohort sampled during active COVID-19. Both conserved end residues are part of each CDR3. A D gene is named only where the DNA matches it firmly. The size field is filled for only some rows; it gives once, few, many or a size class.

>-|TRBD1|TRBV5-4|TRBJ2-7
CASSPIPGQSSYEQYF
TGTGCCAGCAGCCCCATCCCGGGACAGAGCTCCTACGAGCAGTACTTC
>-|-|TRBV25-1|TRBJ2-7
CASSAMGRVKYF
TGTGCCAGCAGTGCCATGGGCAGGGTCAAGTACTTC
>once|-|TRBV2|TRBJ2-3
CASSSLAENTDTQYF
TGTGCCAGCAGTAGTTTAGCGGAGAACACAGATACGCAGTATTTT
>-|TRBD2|TRBV20-1|TRBJ2-3
CSATSGGSNYF
TGCAGTGCTACTAGCGGGGGGAGCAACTATTTT
>-|TRBD1|TRBV4-1|TRBJ2-7
CASSQKRLTGDGEQYF
TGCGCCAGCAGCCAAAAACGGCTGACAGGGGACGGCGAGCAGTACTTC
>once|-|TRBV28|TRBJ2-7
CASSNSGSYEQYF
TGTGCCAGCAGTAATTCGGGCTCCTACGAGCAGTACTTC
>-|TRBD1|TRBV18|TRBJ2-7
CASSPPGGTRGEQYF
TGTGCCAGCTCACCACCAGGGGGCACGAGAGGCGAGCAGTACTTC
>-|-|TRBV24-1|TRBJ1-2
CATSGGGGGYTF
TGTGCCACCAGTGGCGGGGGAGGAGGCTACACCTTC
>-|-|TRBV6-5|TRBJ2-3
CASSYSPVDTQYF
TGTGCCAGCAGTTACTCCCCGGTGGATACGCAGTATTTT
>few|-|TRBV11-3|TRBJ2-7
CASSLGGADEQYF
TGTGCCAGCAGCTTAGGCGGGGCGGACGAGCAGTACTTC
>once|-|TRBV28|TRBJ1-1
CASSLRGRPVGTEAFF
TGTGCCAGCAGTTTAAGGGGCCGCCCCGTGGGGACTGAAGCTTTCTTT
>few|-|TRBV6-1|TRBJ1-3
CASSEVDQDSSGNTIYF
TGTGCCAGCAGTGAAGTGGACCAGGACAGCTCTGGAAACACCATATATTTT
>few|-|TRBV7-2|TRBJ1-2
CASSLWVTEGYTF
TGTGCCAGCAGCTTGTGGGTTACAGAAGGCTACACCTTC
>-|TRBD1|TRBV5-1|TRBJ2-4
CASSLDRQGALTAKNIQYF
TGCGCCAGCAGCTTGGATCGGCAGGGGGCGCTTACGGCCAAAAACATTCAGTACTTC
>-|TRBD1|TRBV6-5|TRBJ1-6
CASSRDRGRSPLHF
TGTGCCAGCAGCCGGGACAGGGGGCGATCACCCCTCCACTTT
>-|TRBD1|TRBV12-3/TRBV12-4|TRBJ1-2
CASSFTGGEGYTF
TGTGCCAGCAGTTTTACAGGGGGCGAAGGCTACACCTTC
>-|-|TRBV19|TRBJ1-4
CASSIDPREKLFF
TGTGCCAGTAGTATAGATCCCCGGGAAAAACTGTTTTTT
>-|-|TRBV7-9|TRBJ2-2
CASSRTGELFF
TGTGCCAGCAGCCGCACCGGGGAGCTGTTTTTT
>-|-|TRBV5-4|TRBJ2-1
CASSLDREQFF
TGTGCCAGCAGCTTGGACAGGGAGCAGTTCTTC
>-|-|TRBV28|TRBJ1-3
CASNEDSSGNTIYF
TGTGCCAGCAATGAAGACAGCTCTGGAAACACCATATATTTT
>-|-|TRBV28|TRBJ1-2
CASRQDSGLNYGYTF
TGTGCCAGCAGACAGGACAGCGGCCTCAACTATGGCTACACCTTC
>-|TRBD1|TRBV28|TRBJ1-5
CASTRQGAYFSPQHF
TGTGCCAGCACCAGACAGGGGGCTTACTTCTCACCCCAGCATTTT
>once|-|TRBV4-1|TRBJ2-3
CASSQERAASPTDTQYF
TGCGCCAGCAGCCAAGAGAGGGCGGCTAGCCCCACGGATACGCAGTATTTT